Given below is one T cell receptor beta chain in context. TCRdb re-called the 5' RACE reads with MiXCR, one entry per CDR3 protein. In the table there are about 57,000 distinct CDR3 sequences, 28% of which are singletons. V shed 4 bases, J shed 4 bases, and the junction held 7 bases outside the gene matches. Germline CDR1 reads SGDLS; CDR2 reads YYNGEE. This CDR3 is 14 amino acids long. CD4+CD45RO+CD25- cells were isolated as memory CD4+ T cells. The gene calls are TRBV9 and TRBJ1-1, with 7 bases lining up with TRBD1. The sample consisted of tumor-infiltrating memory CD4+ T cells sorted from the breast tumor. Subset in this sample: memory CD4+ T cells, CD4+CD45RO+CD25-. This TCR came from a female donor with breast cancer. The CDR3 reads CASSLAQGSTEAFF. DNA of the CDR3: TGTGCCAGCAGCCTCGCACAGGGGTCCACTGAAGCTTTCTTT.